The present entry profiles one T cell receptor beta chain with its context. Antigen: not known. A template switching step added UMIs, each with a 6-nucleotide sample barcode. Both the TCRalpha cDNA and the TCRbeta cDNA were taken through two nested PCRs, lasting 16 and 9 cycles. TCRdb re-called the 5' RACE reads and catalogs CDR3 proteins one per entry, DNA excluded. This table holds 300,000 to 400,000 distinct CDR3 sequences. The CDR3 has 13 residues. In germline, CDR1 is SGHRS, CDR2 YFSETQ. The sample is drawn from a study of monozygotic twins with inflammatory bowel disease. Study-wide results and caveats: Using the inverse Simpson index, IBD patients had lower TCRbeta diversity than healthy co-twins.

This TCR derives from a human donor with ulcerative colitis or Crohn's disease, or a healthy co-twin of an affected twin (not recorded which). The specimen was blood. The chain links TRBV5-1 to TRBJ1-5; TCRdb indicates TRBD1, and absent DNA this call remains unverified. The CDR3 here is CASSFHPGQPQHF.